These 21 T cell receptor beta chains were sequenced from one sample in a study of T cells in Graves' hyperthyroidism and ophthalmopathy. From RNA transcripts, TCR beta CDR3 regions were amplified. The TCR CDR3 first-round RT-PCR relied on the HTBI primer set. TCRdb reprocessed the multiplex PCR reads with MiXCR, giving one entry per CDR3 protein. Of nearly 750,000 distinct CDR3 sequences in the sample, roughly a third are singletons; the top ten hold more than 25%. The sequencing input was blood. The receptors stem from a woman between 35 and 50 years old with Graves' hyperthyroidism.

This rearrangement joins TRBV5-6 to TRBJ2-7; D ambiguous. Germline-derived CDR1 and CDR2 are SGHDT and YYEEEE. This CDR3 region has 14 residues. With 0 bases removed from V and 4 bases from J, the gap between germline ends came to 11 bases. The DNA of the CDR3 is TGTGCCAGCAGCTTGGGACCAGGAAGATACGAGCAGTACTTC. Its protein product is CASSLGPGRYEQYF.

V is TRBV25-1 and J is TRBJ2-5; D perhaps matches TRBD2 (6 bases). Between the trimmed V and J ends, which lost 2 bases and 4 bases, there was a span of 11 bases. Germline V gives CDR1 MGHDK, CDR2 SYGVNS. The CDR3 is made up of 14 amino acids. In DNA, the CDR3 is TGTGCCAGCAGTGAAGCAGCGGGCCGAGAGACCCAGTACTTC. Protein sequence: CASSEAAGRETQYF.

This clonotype has only a few counts. This rearrangement joins TRBV3-1 to TRBJ1-1; D is ambiguous. CDR1 LGHDT and CDR2 YNNKEL come from the germline V gene (reference sequence). The V end lost 1 base, the J end lost 6 bases, and 9 bases lay between the germline ends. The length of the CDR3 is 13 residues. The CDR3 here is CASSQVRGSEAFF. The CDR3 DNA sequence: TGTGCCAGCAGCCAAGTCCGGGGATCTGAAGCTTTCTTT.

This clonotype was observed a single time. V and J are TRBV11-1 and TRBJ2-2; D gene ambiguous. Germline V gene sequence: CDR1 SGHAT, CDR2 FQDESV (reference sequence). The CDR3 totals 17 residues. Deletions cut 5 bases from V and 2 bases from J, with 18 bases between. CDR3 bases: TGTGCCAGCAGCCTCCTTCTGTCGACAACCAACACCGGGGAGCTGTTTTTT. It specifies CASSLLLSTTNTGELFF.

This clonotype was detected only a few times. The rearrangement joins TRBV6-2 or TRBV6-3 to TRBJ2-7, with 9 bases fitting TRBD1. Germline trimming cut 8 bases from V and 7 bases from J; bases unmatched to any gene: 6. The CDR3 loop spans 12 amino acids. Germline lookup yields CDR1 MNHEY and CDR2 SVGEGT. The CDR3 region is CASVQGAGEQYF. CDR3 DNA sequence: TGTGCCAGCGTACAGGGGGCGGGTGAGCAGTACTTC.

This chain joins TRBV7-8 and TRBJ2-7; 7 positions match TRBD2. This CDR3 is built from 15 residues. The germline V gene encodes CDR1 SGHVS and CDR2 FQNEAQ. The ends lost 2 bases at V and 2 bases at J; junction bases unmatched: 6. CDR3 region: CASSLWEGRTYEQYF. CDR3 DNA sequence: TGTGCCAGCAGCTTATGGGAGGGTCGCACCTACGAGCAGTACTTC.

J is TRBJ1-5 and V is TRBV19; no reliable D call. Trimming shortened V by 4 bases and J by 3 bases, and 4 bases separated the two germline ends. The CDR3 covers 12 residues. Germline V gene data show CDR1 as LNHDA and CDR2 as SQIVND (reference sequence). CDR3: CASSTINQPQHF. CDR3 DNA: TGTGCCAGTAGTACGATCAATCAGCCCCAGCATTTT.

This clonotype has a handful of counts. The CDR3 DNA reads as TGTGCCAGCAGCGGGCCAGGGGGCGGGGAGCTGTTTTTT. Its translation: CASSGPGGGELFF. This chain joins TRBV7-9 and TRBJ2-2, with 7 bases that match TRBD1. The CDR3 is 13 amino acids. Germline V gene data show CDR1 as SEHNR and CDR2 as FQNEAQ (reference sequence). V dropped 5 bases and J dropped 7; count of bases not matched to a gene: 4. The full variable domain, completed using reference TRBV7-9 and TRBJ2-2, is DTGVSQNPRHKITKRGQNVTFRCDPISEHNRLYWYRQTLGQGPEFLTYFQNEAQLEKSRLLSDRFSAERPKGSFSTLEIQRTEQGDSAMYLCASSGPGGGELFFGEGSRLTVL.

This clonotype was detected a few times. The chain recombines TRBV5-1 with TRBJ1-2; 7 bases agree with TRBD1. The J segment lost 7 bases and the V segment lost 1 base, leaving 10 bases of the junction unmatched. Germline loops: CDR1 SGHRS, CDR2 YFSETQ. The CDR3 has 15 amino acids. The CDR3 protein is CASSLSTGWTVGYTF. Written as DNA, the CDR3 is TGCGCCAGCAGCTTGTCGACAGGGTGGACCGTTGGCTACACCTTC.

In its sample, this clonotype was seen a few times. This chain uses TRBV11-2 with TRBJ1-1; D unclear. Trimming removed 8 bases at V and 0 bases at J, with 10 bases between. Germline V CDR1 and CDR2: SGHAT, FQNNGV. This CDR3 has 13 amino acids. CDR3 sequence reads: CASGPAVNTEAFF. In DNA form, the CDR3 reads TGTGCCAGCGGTCCGGCAGTGAACACTGAAGCTTTCTTT.

This clonotype was seen a single time. The V gene is TRBV11-2, the J gene TRBJ2-7, with 7 bases aligning to TRBD1. There are 16 residues in the CDR3. Germline-derived CDR1 and CDR2 are SGHAT and FQNNGV. Unmatched junction bases numbered 12, after V lost 5 bases and J lost 2 bases. The CDR3 here is CASSATGALTPYEQYF. The DNA for the CDR3 is TGTGCCAGCAGCGCCACAGGGGCTTTAACCCCCTACGAGCAGTACTTC.

At least ten counts were recorded for this clonotype. The chain couples TRBV2 to TRBJ1-2, with D possibly TRBD1 on 6 matching bases. This CDR3 spans 15 amino acids. Trimming pared 11 bases from V and 4 bases from J, leaving 23 bases between. CDR1 is SNHLY and CDR2 is FYNNEI in the germline V gene. Here the CDR3 reads CAGDRDTLWSYGYTF. DNA for the CDR3: TGTGCCGGGGACCGGGACACCCTCTGGAGCTATGGCTACACCTTC.

In its sample, this clonotype was seen a few times. The genes are TRBV4-1 and TRBJ2-2, with 7 bases lining up with TRBD1. The ends lost 1 base at V and 7 bases at J; junction bases unmatched: 3. From germline, CDR1 is MGHRA and CDR2 YSYEKL. CDR3 size: 14 residues. CDR3 region: CASSQGQGRGELFF. The CDR3 region has the DNA TGCGCCAGCAGCCAAGGACAGGGTCGCGGGGAGCTGTTTTTT.

V usage is TRBV9 and J usage is TRBJ1-2, with D possibly TRBD1 on 5 matching bases. Trimming removed 4 bases at V and 8 bases at J, with 24 bases between. Per germline, CDR1 SGDLS and CDR2 YYNGEE. The CDR3 length is 16 residues. In nucleotides, the CDR3 is TGTGCCAGCAGCCCCAGTCACGTGTCACCCGAGGGGGGCTACACCTTC. Translating it yields CASSPSHVSPEGGYTF.

The chain links TRBV29-1 to TRBJ2-7; the D is unclear. The CDR3 is 11 residues long. V dropped 3 bases and J dropped 7 bases, with 10 bases sitting between them. Germline-derived CDR1 and CDR2 are SQVTM and ANQGSEA. CDR3 amino acids: CSVDSDNEQYF. CDR3 bases: TGCAGCGTTGACAGCGACAATGAGCAGTACTTC.

This clonotype was recorded at least ten times. The V call is TRBV19, the J call TRBJ1-1; D is uncertain. Trimming took 6 bases from V and 5 from J, leaving 19 bases between them. Germline loops: CDR1 LNHDA, CDR2 SQIVND (reference sequence). The CDR3 length is 15 residues. In DNA form, the CDR3 reads TGTGCCAGTAGCCTCACCTGGGGTCCGGAGACTGAAGCTTTCTTT. Protein sequence: CASSLTWGPETEAFF.

This clonotype was picked up many times. J is TRBJ1-1 and V is TRBV19, with D perhaps matching TRBD1 (5 bases). Trimming shortened V by 5 bases and J by 6 bases, and 16 bases separated the two germline ends. Germline CDR1 is LNHDA and CDR2 is SQIVND (reference sequence). The CDR3 runs to 14 residues. This CDR3 reads CASSPQTVRPEAFF. CDR3 nucleotide sequence: TGTGCCAGTAGTCCCCAGACAGTACGGCCTGAAGCTTTCTTT. The whole variable domain, filled in from reference TRBV19 and TRBJ1-1, reads DGGITQSPKYLFRKEGQNVTLSCEQNLNHDAMYWYRQDPGQGLRLIYYSQIVNDFQKGDIAEGYSVSREKKESFPLTVTSAQKNPTAFYLCASSPQTVRPEAFFGQGTRLTVV.

As to this clonotype: The junction does not match germline at one end; this may be a read error. The chain recombines TRBV15 with TRBJ1-5; D is unclear. The CDR3 is 17 amino acids. CDR1 LNHNV and CDR2 YYDKDF come from the germline V gene (reference sequence). CDR3 nucleotide sequence: TGCGCCACCAGCAAAATTCCAACGGTCGGAATCAATCAGCCCCAGCATTTT. This sequence encodes CATSKIPTVGINQPQHF.

This clonotype was recorded once. At one boundary the junction diverges from the germline segment, which might be a read error. The V call is TRBV10-3, the J call TRBJ2-7; possibly TRBD1 for D (7 bases). Germline values: CDR1 ENHRY, CDR2 SYGVKD. There are 15 residues in the CDR3. CDR3 DNA: TGTGCCAGCAGTTACTCAGGAGGGGGCTCGGGCGAGCAGTACTTC. Its protein is CASSYSGGGSGEQYF.

This clonotype was observed a few times. The chain carries TRBV10-3 and TRBJ2-2; 9 bases agree with TRBD1. This CDR3 spans 16 amino acids. Trimming cost V 6 bases and J 4 bases; bases outside gene matches: 9. Per germline, CDR1 ENHRY and CDR2 SYGVKD. CDR3: CAIRTPGQGGTGELFF. The CDR3 coding sequence is TGTGCCATCAGAACACCGGGACAGGGTGGCACCGGGGAGCTGTTTTTT.

This clonotype was seen repeatedly, ten times or more. The CDR3 is CASSLYSWETQYF. The CDR3 DNA follows: TGTGCCAGCAGCTTGTACTCTTGGGAGACCCAGTACTTC. This chain uses TRBV5-4 with TRBJ2-5; no firm D call. V was clipped by 1 base and J by 5 bases, with 9 bases between them. CDR3 size: 13 residues. Germline assignment: CDR1 SGHNT and CDR2 YYREEE (reference sequence).